Included here is one T cell receptor (beta chain) sequence, with context. Its specificity is unknown. This sample is drawn from a study of cytomegalovirus exposure and HLA in healthy donors. The PCR contained 60 Vbeta and 13 Jbeta primers. Here immunoSEQ multiplex PCR was the method, and the copy in TCRdb shows in-frame clones only, minus some. This table holds 110,000 to 150,000 clones, roughly 80% found once. Overall study results and limits: The authors listed 150 to 200 TCR beta chains as cytomegalovirus-associated.

Germline V gene data show CDR1 as WSHSY and CDR2 as SAAADI. Trimming removed 7 bases from V and 1 base from J, with 13 bases in between. The CDR3 loop spans 14 amino acids. This TCR was sampled from a female donor in good health and CMV-seronegative. The specimen was PBMCs. The chain has TRBV10-2 and TRBJ1-1; D unresolved. The CDR3: CASTPGAGNTEAFF. CDR3 in DNA: TGCGCCAGCACCCCGGGAGCTGGGAACACTGAAGCTTTCTTT.